This TCR beta chain appears in the sequencing data of a study of blood T cell repertoires in COVID-19 (dated by TCRdb to 2020 to 2021). In terms of the full investigation: The collaborator samples originated in the United States, Italy and Spain and spanned the acute and convalescent phases of COVID-19. A freely available public database, intended as a resource for researchers studying the immune response to SARS-CoV-2, is where the repertoires were released. The samples were drawn from two sources: the first 160 participants of the ongoing ImmuneRACE study, and 1,200 or so subjects contributed by 6 global collaborators. Subjects who had been exposed to COVID-19, were actively infected with it, or had recovered from it provided the deeply sampled blood TCRbeta repertoires that made up the dataset. The prospective study material was composed of cDNA or gDNA derived from T cells, B-cell-depleted T cells, or PBMCs. Where available, HLA class I and class II types were taken from metadata supplied by the sample provider and were not determined by assay-based typing. The sample metadata nearly always contained a de-identified subject ID, COVID-19 status, age in years and sex.

The CDR3 starts with the cysteine, ends with the phenylalanine, and has 16 residues. This entry keeps only the CDR3 DNA: 48 bases, framed from base 1. CDR1 is given as SGHRS and CDR2 as YFSETQ, both from the germline V gene. Compared with germline, V lacks 4 bases and J lacks 2 bases; bases without a gene match: 8. Points on this clone: The antigen it binds to is not known. No much larger clone exists at a distance of one base, and base qualities are not known.

One collaborating source in Seattle enrolled patients during active infection and followed them longitudinally through the course of disease. Collaborating institutions collected whole blood in K2EDTA tubes following their own protocols. Collaborator samples were shipped for TCRbeta analysis as frozen whole blood, isolated PBMCs, or DNA extracted from either sample type. TCRbeta CDR3 regions were amplified from genomic DNA using the immunoSEQ Assay, a bias-controlled multiplex PCR. The original pipeline was this. The number of nucleated cells in each sample was estimated from the amplification of reference gene primers within the assay. To quantify the absolute abundance of each unique TCRbeta CDR3 rearrangement, sequence reads were collapsed and filtered. For each sample, productive Simpson clonality was calculated as the square root of Simpson's diversity index over productive rearrangements. TCRdb provides this immuneACCESS table in a form limited to in-frame rearrangements. Some clones are lacking; in checked studies, under half of them reflect an unresolved V gene, and why the rest are absent is not known. The V and J calls and clone size were taken over from that table, and D and trimming were inferred from the DNA. The sample yields about 200,000 clones; 88% were counted once. The ten top clones hold roughly a sixth of the sample.

What the research found in general, with its limitations: How much clinical and demographic metadata was included differed by source and by participant, and the metadata was provided uncurated.

The receptor's source is a man aged 50 to 59 with COVID-19, enrolled during active disease. In this chain, TRBV5-1 is recombined with TRBJ2-3; a stretch of 9 junction bases matches TRBD1. Sequencing input: peripheral blood. DNA sequence: TGCGCCAGCAGCGCGGGACAGGGAGCCCTCACAGATACGCAGTATTTT. Translated, it gives CASSAGQGALTDTQYF.